This passage covers 28 T cell receptor beta chains from one sample sequenced in a study of blood T cell repertoires in COVID-19. The protocol was immunoSEQ multiplex PCR, while the TCRdb copy is restricted to in-frame clones and leaves out a portion. The data show 70,000 to 80,000 clones, with roughly 82% seen just once and roughly an eighth held by the top ten. The sample was peripheral blood. These receptors were collected from a woman at least 80 years old with acute or convalescent COVID-19.

The chain uses TRBV6-5 and TRBJ2-2, with unresolved D. The CDR3 consists of 14 residues. From germline, CDR1 is MNHEY and CDR2 SVGAGI. V shed 7 bases and J shed 1 base, with 10 bases lying between them. The CDR3 loop is CASNGRQNTGELFF. The CDR3, as DNA: TGTGCCAGCAACGGCAGGCAGAACACCGGGGAGCTGTTTTTT.

The CDR3 region has the DNA TGTGCCAGCAGCCCTAACAGGGGAGATGGCTACACCTTC. Translation: CASSPNRGDGYTF. V is TRBV27 and J is TRBJ1-2; 7 bases match TRBD1. Losses at the gene ends were 6 bases for V and 6 bases for J; bases not matched to a gene: 7. Looked up from germline, CDR1 is MNHEY and CDR2 is SMNVEV (reference sequence). CDR3 length: 13 amino acids.

J is TRBJ1-1 and V is TRBV15; 10 bases align to TRBD1. The V and J ends lost 0 bases and 4 bases, in that order; junction bases with no gene match: 2. The CDR3 covers 15 residues. Germline V lookup: CDR1 LNHNV, CDR2 YYDKDF (reference sequence). DNA for the CDR3: TGTGCCACCAGCAGAGAGACAGGGGGCCTCACTGAAGCTTTCTTT. It encodes CATSRETGGLTEAFF.

The rearrangement uses TRBV7-2 and TRBJ2-7; 9 nucleotides line up with TRBD2. The CDR3 totals 15 residues. J was trimmed by 3 bases and V by 7 bases; bases with no gene match: 10. In germline, CDR1 is SGHTA, CDR2 FQGNSA. The CDR3: CASKKRASGNYEQYF. CDR3 DNA sequence: TGTGCCAGCAAGAAGAGGGCTAGCGGGAACTACGAGCAGTACTTC.

V is TRBV2 and J is TRBJ2-7; D gene unclear. The germline V and J ends were trimmed by 5 bases and 7 bases, with 15 bases remaining between them. The CDR3 has 13 residues. Germline assignment: CDR1 SNHLY and CDR2 FYNNEI. The CDR3 here is CASSYPWSEEQYF. The CDR3 region has the DNA TGTGCCAGCAGTTACCCGTGGTCGGAGGAGCAGTACTTC.

This chain uses TRBV14 with TRBJ1-1; D unresolved. The CDR3 is 13 residues long. The ends were cut back, 0 bases at V and 10 bases at J, with 12 bases in the middle. Germline CDR1 SGHDN, CDR2 FVKESK. The CDR3 loop is CASSQDIRVRAFF. In DNA, the CDR3 is TGTGCCAGCAGCCAAGATATCCGGGTGCGAGCTTTCTTT.

CDR3 DNA sequence: TGTGCCAGCAGCTTATCGAAGCAGCGATCGTACTTC. Protein product: CASSLSKQRSYF. The gene calls are TRBV7-2 and TRBJ2-7; no clear D gene. V shed 2 bases and J shed 12 bases, with 14 bases lying between them. The CDR3 is made up of 12 amino acids. Germline V gives CDR1 SGHTA, CDR2 FQGNSA.

The chain combines TRBV2 with TRBJ1-5; perhaps TRBD1 as D (5 bases). Germline V gives CDR1 SNHLY, CDR2 FYNNEI. This CDR3 region has 15 residues. Deletions cut 5 bases from V and 0 bases from J, with 11 bases between. CDR3 in DNA: TGTGCCAGCAGTAAGCAGGGCTATAGCAATCAGCCCCAGCATTTT. Translating it yields CASSKQGYSNQPQHF.

This rearrangement joins TRBV14 to TRBJ2-3, with 8 bases identical to TRBD1. The CDR3 contains 16 residues. J gave up 4 bases and V 1 base, and 7 bases lay outside the gene matches. Germline V gene lookup returns CDR1 SGHDN and CDR2 FVKESK. The CDR3 coding sequence is TGTGCCAGCAGCCAAGGGACAGGGTTTCTCTCAGATACGCAGTATTTT. Translated: CASSQGTGFLSDTQYF.

This sequence joins TRBV9 and TRBJ1-5, with 9 bases matching TRBD1. The CDR3 is 19 amino acids. V dropped 3 bases and J dropped 3; count of bases not matched to a gene: 16. In germline, CDR1 is SGDLS, CDR2 YYNGEE. The CDR3 protein is CASSGSPDRGPIANQPQHF. The CDR3 DNA follows: TGTGCCAGCAGCGGCTCTCCGGACAGGGGCCCTATTGCCAATCAGCCCCAGCATTTT.

The V call is TRBV3-1 (or the pseudogene TRBV3-2), the J call TRBJ1-5; 9 bases align to TRBD1. This CDR3 is built from 16 residues. The germline gives CDR1 LGHDT, CDR2 YNNKEL (reference sequence). After removal of 0 bases from V and 7 bases from J, the junction contained 7 bases not matched to a gene. This chain's CDR3 is CASSQDSGQGGQPQHF. For the CDR3, the DNA is TGTGCCAGCAGCCAAGACTCGGGACAGGGAGGACAGCCCCAGCATTTT.

The rearrangement links TRBV2 to TRBJ1-2; D is unresolved. Germline lookup yields CDR1 SNHLY and CDR2 FYNNEI. The CDR3 length is 13 residues. V lost 3 bases and J 8 bases, leaving 13 bases between the germline ends. The CDR3 region is CASSEQRERGYTF. In nucleotides, the CDR3 is TGTGCCAGCAGTGAGCAGAGGGAGAGAGGCTACACCTTC.

Ten or more counts support this clone. The rearrangement links TRBV28 to TRBJ2-1; 7 positions match TRBD1. The germline V gene encodes CDR1 MDHEN and CDR2 SYDVKM. The CDR3 is made up of 17 amino acids. V shed 1 base and J 0 bases; nucleotides not matched to a gene: 6. The CDR3 spells CASSLYDRVPSYNEQFF. CDR3 in DNA: TGTGCCAGCAGTTTATACGACAGGGTGCCCTCCTACAATGAGCAGTTCTTC.

This chain's CDR3 is CASSPGGPLYGYTF. CDR3 nucleotides: TGTGCCAGCAGCCCCGGAGGACCTCTCTATGGCTACACCTTC. This rearrangement joins TRBV3-1 (or the pseudogene TRBV3-2) to TRBJ1-2, with D unresolved. The CDR3 sequence is 14 residues long. V shed 4 bases and J shed 4 bases, with 13 bases lying between them. Germline CDR1 LGHDT, CDR2 YNNKEL (reference sequence).

CDR3 DNA sequence: TGCGCCAGCAGCTCTGGACTAGCGGGACAAGAGACCCAGTACTTC. This encodes CASSSGLAGQETQYF. The chain carries TRBV5-1 and TRBJ2-5; 12 bases fit TRBD2. Germline lookup yields CDR1 SGHRS and CDR2 YFSETQ. The CDR3 is 15 amino acids. J gave up 2 bases and V 3 bases, and 2 bases lay outside the gene matches.

This rearrangement joins TRBV11-2 to TRBJ2-3, with 8 bases that match TRBD2. V shed 2 bases and J 2 bases; nucleotides not matched to a gene: 6. CDR1 and CDR2 from the germline V gene are SGHAT and FQNNGV. The CDR3 has 16 residues. CDR3 in amino acids: CASSLMAGGSTDTQYF. CDR3 bases: TGTGCCAGCAGCTTAATGGCGGGAGGCTCCACAGATACGCAGTATTTT.

The V and J genes are TRBV10-3 and TRBJ2-1; 11 bases match TRBD2. The CDR3 is 14 residues long. Germline V gene data show CDR1 as ENHRY and CDR2 as SYGVKD. The junction had 9 bases not matched to a gene; V was cut back by 10 bases and J by 7 bases. The CDR3 is CATLSGRAKNEQFF. The CDR3 nucleotides read TGTGCCACCCTTAGCGGGAGGGCCAAAAATGAGCAGTTCTTC.

The rearrangement joins TRBV6-5 to TRBJ1-1, with 10 bases identical to TRBD1. The length of the CDR3 is 15 residues. Germline CDR1 MNHEY, CDR2 SVGAGI. The trim removed 7 bases at V and 5 bases at J, leaving 10 bases unmatched. The CDR3 protein is CASKTGQGGSTEAFF. The CDR3, as DNA: TGTGCCAGCAAAACTGGACAGGGGGGGAGTACTGAAGCTTTCTTT.

Points on this clone: At one boundary the junction diverges from the germline segment, which might be a read error. The rearrangement uses TRBV5-6 and TRBJ2-3; 9 bases agree with TRBD2. CDR3 length: 15 amino acids. Looked up from germline, CDR1 is SGHDT and CDR2 is YYEEEE. The DNA for the CDR3 is TGTGCCAACAGCTTAGCGGGAGTGGGCACAGATACGCAGTATTTT. It codes for CANSLAGVGTDTQYF.

This rearrangement joins TRBV19 to TRBJ1-2; D unclear. The CDR3 runs to 14 residues. CDR1 is LNHDA and CDR2 is SQIVND in the germline V gene (reference sequence). V gave up 3 bases and J gave up 4 bases, with 12 bases separating them. CDR3 amino acids: CASSIDTSGYGYTF. DNA of the CDR3: TGTGCCAGTAGTATTGATACGAGCGGCTATGGCTACACCTTC.

The rearrangement uses TRBV14 and TRBJ2-1, with D possibly being TRBD2 (7 bases). The length of the CDR3 is 14 residues. V lost 3 bases to trimming and J lost 15 bases, with 21 bases between them. Looked up from germline, CDR1 is SGHDN and CDR2 is FVKESK. CDR3 in amino acids: CASSHRGGGLPPFF. In DNA, the CDR3 is TGTGCCAGCAGCCACCGCGGGGGCGGTCTCCCCCCGTTCTTC.

This sequence joins TRBV7-2 and TRBJ2-5, with unresolved D. The CDR3 is made up of 14 amino acids. With 1 base removed from V and 2 bases from J, the gap between germline ends came to 8 bases. Germline V CDR1 and CDR2: SGHTA, FQGNSA. This CDR3 reads CASSLDARQETQYF. DNA of the CDR3: TGTGCCAGCAGCTTAGATGCGAGGCAAGAGACCCAGTACTTC.

The chain joins TRBV2 to TRBJ1-2, with D uncertain. V lost 1 base to trimming and J lost 0 bases, with 9 bases between them. The germline V gene has CDR1 SNHLY and CDR2 FYNNEI. The CDR3 has 15 amino acids. The CDR3 spells CASSEEQNANYGYTF. Here the CDR3 DNA reads TGTGCCAGCAGTGAAGAACAGAATGCTAACTATGGCTACACCTTC.

V gene TRBV18 combines with J gene TRBJ2-1; TRBD2 matches at 13 bases. V gave up 4 bases and J gave up 10 bases; unmatched junction bases: 4. CDR1 is KGHSH, CDR2 LQKENI, per germline. This CDR3 spans 14 amino acids. In DNA, the CDR3 is TGTGCCAGCTCACTGTCGGGACTAGCGGGGGAGCAGTTCTTC. Its translation: CASSLSGLAGEQFF.

This clone was seen only once. V is TRBV30 and J is TRBJ2-1, with 9 bases that match TRBD2. This CDR3 is built from 12 residues. Per germline, CDR1 GTSNPN and CDR2 SVGIG (reference sequence). The trim removed 3 bases at V and 10 bases at J, leaving 4 bases unmatched. This CDR3 is CAWSPLAGEQFF. CDR3 sequence (DNA): TGTGCCTGGAGCCCACTAGCGGGCGAGCAGTTCTTC.

The gene calls are TRBV19 and TRBJ1-4, with D maybe TRBD1 (6 bases). Germline values: CDR1 LNHDA, CDR2 SQIVND (reference sequence). V was pared by 4 bases and J by 8 bases, with 14 bases between. This CDR3 region has 14 residues. CDR3 nucleotide sequence: TGTGCCAGTAGTACCGAGGGGGATTTGGAAAAACTGTTTTTT. Its protein is CASSTEGDLEKLFF.

The CDR3 is CASRDPSGAFYEQYF. CDR3 coding DNA: TGTGCCAGCAGGGACCCCAGCGGGGCCTTCTACGAGCAGTACTTC. This sequence joins TRBV2 and TRBJ2-7; 7 nucleotides line up with TRBD2. The germline V gene has CDR1 SNHLY and CDR2 FYNNEI. The CDR3 extends over 15 amino acids. Trimming took 6 bases from V and 3 from J; bases not matched to a gene: 11. The full variable domain, with the rest looked up from reference TRBV2 and TRBJ2-7, is EPEVTQTPSHQVTQMGQEVILRCVPISNHLYFYWYRQILGQKVEFLVSFYNNEISEKSEIFDDQFSVERPDGSNFTLKIRSTKLEDSAMYFCASRDPSGAFYEQYFGPGTRLTVT.

The chain carries TRBV2 and TRBJ2-3; a possible D gene is TRBD1 (6 bases). V shed 7 bases and J shed 10 bases, with 18 bases lying between them. CDR3 size: 13 residues. Germline values: CDR1 SNHLY, CDR2 FYNNEI. CDR3 loop: CASTNVGGSAQYF. CDR3 coding DNA: TGTGCCAGCACCAACGTAGGGGGAAGCGCGCAGTATTTT.